The rows below give T cell receptor beta chains drawn from one sample of a study of vaccination effects on CD4 cells after COVID-19. These TCRs' antigens remain unknown. The method was immunoSEQ multiplex PCR; TCRdb's version includes in-frame clones alone and lacks a portion of them. The sample lists 45,000 to 50,000 clones, 50% to 70% occurring once. The sample in question was CD4+ T cells from PBMCs cultured without peptide, obtained before COVID-19 vaccination. The receptors here all came from a human donor who received a COVID-19 vaccine. The CDR3 runs from the conserved cysteine through the conserved F or W. D genes are given only for firm matches.

>TRBV6-6|TRBD1|TRBJ2-2
CASSGTANTGELFF
TGTGCCAGCAGTGGGACAGCCAACACCGGGGAGCTGTTTTTT
>TRBV29-1|TRBD2|TRBJ2-1
CSALAGGSEQFF
TGCAGCGCACTAGCGGGGGGGAGTGAGCAGTTCTTC
>TRBV10-3|NA|TRBJ1-6
CASQTGWDNSPLHF
TGTGCCTCTCAGACGGGTTGGGATAATTCACCCCTCCACTTT
>TRBV7-2|NA|TRBJ2-6
CASSSPVFSGANVLTF
TGTGCCAGCAGCTCCCCGGTTTTCTCTGGGGCCAACGTCCTGACTTTC
>TRBV4-2|NA|TRBJ1-4
CASSQERVTNEKLFF
TGTGCCAGCAGCCAAGAAAGGGTAACTAATGAAAAACTGTTTTTT
>TRBV15|NA|TRBJ1-5
CATSRDQGISNQPQHF
TGTGCCACCAGCAGAGACCAGGGGATTAGCAATCAGCCCCAGCATTTT
>TRBV9|NA|TRBJ2-5
CASSVGGGYQETQYF
TGTGCCAGCAGCGTAGGCGGCGGGTACCAAGAGACCCAGTACTTC
>TRBV2|TRBD1|TRBJ1-4
CASSVRTGAGEKLFF
TGTGCCAGCAGCGTAAGGACAGGGGCTGGTGAAAAACTGTTTTTT
>TRBV3-1/TRBV3-2|TRBD1|TRBJ2-2
CASSQYRGGELFF
TGTGCCAGCAGCCAATACAGGGGCGGGGAGCTGTTTTTT
>TRBV19|NA|TRBJ1-5
CASSIVRNQPQHF
TGTGCCAGTAGTATAGTCCGAAATCAGCCCCAGCATTTT